Following are 13 T cell receptor beta chains from one sample sequenced in a study of T cell responses to AZD1222 COVID-19 vaccine. Profiled with immunoSEQ multiplex PCR; TCRdb holds only in-frame clones, not every one. The sample records around 50,000 clones, 89% being singletons. The sample was peripheral blood, taken 28 days after the second AZD1222 dose. The origin of the receptors is an adult who received the AZD1222 COVID-19 vaccine.

The CDR3 here is CASSLGQEVSEQYF. The CDR3 nucleotides read TGTGCCAGCAGCTTGGGGCAGGAGGTCTCCGAGCAGTACTTC. V usage is TRBV11-2 and J usage is TRBJ2-7; D assignment may be TRBD1 or TRBD2 (5 bases each). The CDR3 spans 14 residues. Germline CDR1 and CDR2: SGHAT and FQNNGV. Deletions cut 3 bases from V and 6 bases from J, with 15 bases between.

The genes are TRBV3-1 (or the pseudogene TRBV3-2) and TRBJ1-1; D uncertain. Germline CDR1 is LGHDT and CDR2 is YNNKEL (reference sequence). With 2 bases removed from V and 2 bases from J, the gap between germline ends came to 6 bases. This CDR3 has 13 amino acids. The chain's CDR3 is CASSQSSNTEAFF. In DNA, the CDR3 is TGTGCCAGCAGCCAAAGCAGTAACACTGAAGCTTTCTTT.

The chain carries TRBV27 and TRBJ2-5; 7 nucleotides agree with TRBD1. Germline values: CDR1 MNHEY, CDR2 SMNVEV (reference sequence). The CDR3 is 16 residues long. Unmatched junction bases numbered 15, after V lost 9 bases and J lost 2 bases. The CDR3 loop reads CASSPLFGTEQETQYF. As DNA, the CDR3 is TGTGCCAGTTCTCCCTTGTTCGGGACAGAACAAGAGACCCAGTACTTC.

This chain links TRBV5-1 with TRBJ2-3; possibly TRBD2 for D (7 bases). V shed 0 bases and J shed 4 bases, with 12 bases lying between them. Germline loops: CDR1 SGHRS, CDR2 YFSETQ. This CDR3 is built from 15 residues. This CDR3 is CASSLDREGPDTQYF. The CDR3 nucleotides are TGCGCCAGCAGCTTGGACAGGGAGGGTCCAGATACGCAGTATTTT.

This clone appeared a single time. The V call is TRBV29-1, the J call TRBJ1-4; D is unresolved. Trimming shortened V by 2 bases and J by 3 bases, and 13 bases separated the two germline ends. The CDR3 runs 15 residues. In germline, CDR1 is SQVTM, CDR2 ANQGSEA. CDR3 sequence reads: CSVEKMGAANEKLFF. The DNA of the CDR3 is TGCAGCGTTGAAAAAATGGGCGCCGCTAATGAAAAACTGTTTTTT. The whole variable domain, remainder taken from reference TRBV29-1 and TRBJ1-4, is SAVISQKPSRDICQRGTSLTIQCQVDSQVTMMFWYRQQPGQSLTLIATANQGSEATYESGFVIDKFPISRPNLTFSTLTVSNMSPEDSSIYLCSVEKMGAANEKLFFGSGTQLSVL.

This clone was detected only once. The chain links TRBV27 to TRBJ2-1; 10 bases are a match to TRBD2. The J segment lost 5 bases and the V segment lost 4 bases, leaving 14 bases of the junction unmatched. The CDR3 sequence is 18 residues long. Germline loops: CDR1 MNHEY, CDR2 SMNVEV (reference sequence). The CDR3 region is CASSSHGKREGSHNEQFF. CDR3 coding DNA: TGTGCCAGCAGTTCCCACGGGAAGCGGGAGGGCTCACACAATGAGCAGTTCTTC.

This chain joins TRBV2 and TRBJ1-2; the D gene is possibly TRBD1 (5 bases). Trimming left V 4 bases short and J 4 bases short, with 16 bases between. Germline CDR1 SNHLY, CDR2 FYNNEI. The CDR3 spans 15 residues. As DNA, the CDR3 is TGTGCCAGCAGTGTGGTGGGGAGACAGTCCTATGGCTACACCTTC. As protein: CASSVVGRQSYGYTF.

The chain carries TRBV19 and TRBJ1-5, with 7 bases fitting TRBD1. The CDR3 length is 14 residues. Germline values: CDR1 LNHDA, CDR2 SQIVND (reference sequence). V lost 3 bases to trimming and J lost 10 bases; unmatched junction nucleotides: 9. The CDR3 loop is CASSIGGQLGPQHF. The CDR3 region has the DNA TGTGCCAGTAGTATTGGGGGACAGCTTGGACCCCAGCATTTT.

This clone was picked up a small number of times. V gene TRBV19 combines with J gene TRBJ1-4; D uncertain. Germline values: CDR1 LNHDA, CDR2 SQIVND (reference sequence). Trimming left V 2 bases short and J 7 bases short, with 8 bases between. This CDR3 has 13 residues. CDR3 protein: CASSINEGEKLFF. The CDR3 DNA follows: TGTGCCAGTAGTATAAACGAGGGTGAAAAACTGTTTTTT.

This chain's CDR3 is CASSLGAGSYEQYF. In nucleotides, the CDR3 is TGTGCCAGCAGCTTAGGGGCGGGATCCTACGAGCAGTACTTC. The V call is TRBV7-9, the J call TRBJ2-7; the D gene is possibly TRBD2 (6 bases). Germline CDR1 and CDR2: SEHNR and FQNEAQ (reference sequence). This CDR3 spans 14 amino acids. Trimming stripped 1 base from V and 1 base from J, with 8 bases between.

The genes are TRBV2 and TRBJ1-1; 9 bases are shared with TRBD1. The junction had 3 bases not matched to a gene; V was cut back by 4 bases and J by 6 bases. Germline lookup yields CDR1 SNHLY and CDR2 FYNNEI. The CDR3 is 13 residues long. For the CDR3, the DNA is TGTGCCAGCAGTGTACAGGGGGCAGCTGAAGCTTTCTTT. This encodes CASSVQGAAEAFF.

The chain joins TRBV4-3 to TRBJ1-4; maybe TRBD1 (5 bases). This CDR3 is 15 amino acids long. The germline V gene encodes CDR1 LGHNA and CDR2 YSLEER. V lost 2 bases and J 5 bases, leaving 12 bases between the germline ends. The DNA for the CDR3 is TGCGCCAGCAGCCAAAGTGTTGGGGGGAATGAAAAACTGTTTTTT. Protein: CASSQSVGGNEKLFF.

The V gene is TRBV28, the J gene TRBJ1-1, with D unclear. This CDR3 has 11 amino acids. Trimming cost V 3 bases and J 6 bases, with 5 bases left between them. The germline V gene encodes CDR1 MDHEN and CDR2 SYDVKM. Here the CDR3 reads CASSLGSEAFF. CDR3 DNA: TGTGCCAGCAGTTTGGGGTCTGAAGCTTTCTTT.